A selection of T cell receptor beta chains follows, all from one sample in a study of radiation and T cells in renal cell carcinoma. Sequenced by immunoSEQ multiplex PCR; TCRdb stores in-frame clones only, minus some. The profile shows over 60,000 clones, approximately 82% of them singletons. The sequencing here drew on blood, taken from a patient whose treatment included radiotherapy and nephrectomy. These receptors were taken from an older woman with renal cell carcinoma. Both conserved end residues are part of each CDR3. The order of the fields is clone size, CDR3 length, V gene, J gene, D gene, CDR3 protein, CDR3 DNA. A D gene is named only where the DNA matches it firmly. Some rows have no size entry. The others give once, few or many, or a class for an expanded clone.

clone_size: NA; cdr3_length: 15; v_call: TRBV6-4; j_call: TRBJ2-3; d_call: TRBD1; cdr3_aa: CASSEGDRSTDTQYF; cdr3_nt: TGTGCCAGCAGTGAGGGGGACAGGAGCACAGATACGCAGTATTTT
clone_size: NA; cdr3_length: 14; v_call: TRBV7-6; j_call: TRBJ2-1; d_call: NA; cdr3_aa: CASSYRRSGYEQFF; cdr3_nt: TGTGCCAGCAGCTACCGTCGGAGCGGGTATGAGCAGTTCTTC
clone_size: NA; cdr3_length: 12; v_call: TRBV29-1; j_call: TRBJ1-2; d_call: NA; cdr3_aa: CSVATLRSGYTF; cdr3_nt: TGCAGCGTCGCTACGCTGAGGAGTGGCTACACCTTC
clone_size: NA; cdr3_length: 17; v_call: TRBV18; j_call: TRBJ1-5; d_call: NA; cdr3_aa: CASSPTRRGSSNQPQHF; cdr3_nt: TGTGCCAGCTCTCCGACCCGCAGGGGCAGTAGCAATCAGCCCCAGCATTTT
clone_size: NA; cdr3_length: 14; v_call: TRBV4-2; j_call: TRBJ1-1; d_call: TRBD1; cdr3_aa: CASSQAGGNTEAFF; cdr3_nt: TGTGCCAGCAGCCAAGCAGGGGGGAACACTGAAGCTTTCTTT
clone_size: NA; cdr3_length: 18; v_call: TRBV13; j_call: TRBJ2-2; d_call: TRBD1; cdr3_aa: CASSLGRGRGPNTGELFF; cdr3_nt: TGTGCCAGCAGCTTAGGCCGGGGCAGGGGGCCGAACACCGGGGAGCTGTTTTTT
clone_size: NA; cdr3_length: 15; v_call: TRBV2; j_call: TRBJ1-4; d_call: TRBD1; cdr3_aa: CASSTGGGTNEKLFF; cdr3_nt: TGTGCCAGCTCTACAGGGGGGGGAACTAATGAAAAACTGTTTTTT
clone_size: NA; cdr3_length: 15; v_call: TRBV7-9; j_call: TRBJ1-5; d_call: NA; cdr3_aa: CASSAGIWGNQPQHF; cdr3_nt: TGTGCCAGCAGCGCAGGAATCTGGGGCAATCAGCCCCAGCATTTT
clone_size: NA; cdr3_length: 15; v_call: TRBV7-2; j_call: TRBJ2-7; d_call: NA; cdr3_aa: CASSYLGGGTYEQYF; cdr3_nt: TGTGCCAGCAGCTACTTAGGGGGGGGTACCTACGAGCAGTACTTC
clone_size: NA; cdr3_length: 15; v_call: TRBV19; j_call: TRBJ1-4; d_call: TRBD1; cdr3_aa: CASSRRGQGDEKLFF; cdr3_nt: TGTGCCAGTAGTCGTAGAGGACAGGGAGACGAAAAACTGTTTTTT
clone_size: NA; cdr3_length: 13; v_call: TRBV4-2; j_call: TRBJ1-3; d_call: NA; cdr3_aa: CASNEAWENTIYF; cdr3_nt: TGTGCCAGCAATGAGGCATGGGAAAACACCATATATTTT
clone_size: NA; cdr3_length: 12; v_call: TRBV28; j_call: TRBJ1-1; d_call: NA; cdr3_aa: CASSFMGAEAFF; cdr3_nt: TGTGCCAGCAGTTTTATGGGCGCTGAAGCTTTCTTT
clone_size: NA; cdr3_length: 14; v_call: TRBV5-6; j_call: TRBJ2-7; d_call: NA; cdr3_aa: CASSLVGALYEQYF; cdr3_nt: TGTGCCAGCAGCTTGGTAGGGGCGCTTTACGAGCAGTACTTC
clone_size: NA; cdr3_length: 15; v_call: TRBV5-6; j_call: TRBJ1-1; d_call: NA; cdr3_aa: CASSPWRRMNTEAFF; cdr3_nt: TGTGCCAGCAGCCCCTGGAGGCGGATGAACACTGAAGCTTTCTTT
clone_size: NA; cdr3_length: 14; v_call: TRBV27; j_call: TRBJ1-1; d_call: TRBD1; cdr3_aa: CASSPFTGGGEAFF; cdr3_nt: TGTGCCAGCAGTCCCTTTACAGGGGGGGGTGAAGCTTTCTTT
clone_size: NA; cdr3_length: 13; v_call: TRBV6-1; j_call: TRBJ1-5; d_call: NA; cdr3_aa: CASSFTGYDRQHF; cdr3_nt: TGTGCCAGCAGTTTCACAGGGTATGATCGCCAGCATTTT
clone_size: few; cdr3_length: 14; v_call: TRBV18; j_call: TRBJ1-5; d_call: NA; cdr3_aa: CASSRLLGGQPQHF; cdr3_nt: TGTGCCAGCTCCCGATTGTTGGGGGGTCAGCCCCAGCATTTT
clone_size: NA; cdr3_length: 15; v_call: TRBV7-7; j_call: TRBJ2-7; d_call: TRBD1; cdr3_aa: CASSPLGQGSYEQYF; cdr3_nt: TGTGCTAGCAGCCCTCTGGGACAGGGGTCCTACGAGCAGTACTTC
clone_size: NA; cdr3_length: 13; v_call: TRBV29-1; j_call: TRBJ2-2; d_call: NA; cdr3_aa: CSVQMDRTGELFF; cdr3_nt: TGCAGCGTGCAAATGGATCGGACCGGGGAGCTGTTTTTT
clone_size: NA; cdr3_length: 18; v_call: TRBV9; j_call: TRBJ1-1; d_call: NA; cdr3_aa: CASSVDLRGPYGNTEAFF; cdr3_nt: TGTGCCAGCAGCGTAGATCTTCGGGGTCCCTATGGGAACACTGAAGCTTTCTTT
clone_size: NA; cdr3_length: 11; v_call: TRBV19; j_call: TRBJ2-2; d_call: TRBD1; cdr3_aa: CASQGAGELFF; cdr3_nt: TGTGCCTCCCAGGGGGCCGGGGAGCTGTTTTTT
clone_size: NA; cdr3_length: 12; v_call: TRBV9; j_call: TRBJ2-7; d_call: TRBD1; cdr3_aa: CASSGDSYEQYF; cdr3_nt: TGTGCCAGCAGCGGGGACAGCTACGAGCAGTACTTC
clone_size: NA; cdr3_length: 14; v_call: TRBV6-1; j_call: TRBJ1-1; d_call: NA; cdr3_aa: CASRRTDADTEAFF; cdr3_nt: TGTGCCAGCAGACGGACAGACGCCGACACTGAAGCTTTCTTT
clone_size: NA; cdr3_length: 17; v_call: TRBV28; j_call: TRBJ2-3; d_call: TRBD1; cdr3_aa: CASSLLLPGQGKDTQYF; cdr3_nt: TGTGCCAGCAGTTTACTTCTACCGGGACAGGGTAAAGATACGCAGTATTTT
clone_size: NA; cdr3_length: 13; v_call: TRBV2; j_call: TRBJ2-7; d_call: NA; cdr3_aa: CASTQVGRGEQYF; cdr3_nt: TGTGCCAGCACTCAGGTGGGGCGAGGCGAGCAGTACTTC
clone_size: once; cdr3_length: 17; v_call: TRBV7-2; j_call: TRBJ1-1; d_call: TRBD1; cdr3_aa: CASSLGQGLGANTEAFF; cdr3_nt: TGTGCCAGCAGCTTAGGACAGGGATTAGGTGCGAACACTGAAGCTTTCTTT
clone_size: NA; cdr3_length: 14; v_call: TRBV7-3; j_call: TRBJ2-1; d_call: NA; cdr3_aa: CASSLSGGRQEQFF; cdr3_nt: TGTGCCAGCAGCTTAAGTGGGGGGCGGCAGGAGCAGTTCTTC
clone_size: NA; cdr3_length: 17; v_call: TRBV5-1; j_call: TRBJ2-7; d_call: TRBD1; cdr3_aa: CASSLPRDRDTPYEQYF; cdr3_nt: TGCGCCAGCAGCTTGCCTCGGGACAGGGACACCCCCTACGAGCAGTACTTC
clone_size: NA; cdr3_length: 12; v_call: TRBV5-4; j_call: TRBJ2-3; d_call: NA; cdr3_aa: CASSPTGKAQYF; cdr3_nt: TGTGCCAGCAGCCCGACCGGAAAGGCGCAGTATTTT
clone_size: NA; cdr3_length: 16; v_call: TRBV5-1; j_call: TRBJ2-7; d_call: TRBD2; cdr3_aa: CASSLGGTSGSYEQYF; cdr3_nt: TGCGCCAGCAGCTTGGGGGGGACTAGCGGCTCCTACGAGCAGTACTTC
clone_size: once; cdr3_length: 15; v_call: TRBV7-2; j_call: TRBJ2-7; d_call: TRBD2; cdr3_aa: CASSLEGSGSYEQYF; cdr3_nt: TGTGCCAGCAGCTTAGAGGGTAGCGGGAGTTACGAGCAGTACTTC
clone_size: NA; cdr3_length: 13; v_call: TRBV27; j_call: TRBJ2-5; d_call: NA; cdr3_aa: CASSFGYRETQYF; cdr3_nt: TGTGCCAGCAGTTTTGGCTACCGAGAGACCCAGTACTTC
clone_size: NA; cdr3_length: 14; v_call: TRBV27; j_call: TRBJ1-2; d_call: NA; cdr3_aa: CASKNRAGNYGYTF; cdr3_nt: TGTGCCAGCAAGAACAGGGCGGGGAACTATGGCTACACCTTC
clone_size: NA; cdr3_length: 16; v_call: TRBV7-3; j_call: TRBJ2-3; d_call: NA; cdr3_aa: CASSLMAPGSTDTQYF; cdr3_nt: TGTGCCAGCAGCTTAATGGCTCCGGGGTCAACAGATACGCAGTATTTT
clone_size: NA; cdr3_length: 12; v_call: TRBV28; j_call: TRBJ1-2; d_call: NA; cdr3_aa: CASSLLKRGYTF; cdr3_nt: TGTGCCAGCAGTTTACTCAAGCGAGGCTACACCTTC
clone_size: NA; cdr3_length: 16; v_call: TRBV19; j_call: TRBJ2-7; d_call: NA; cdr3_aa: CASSIDRGANSYEQYF; cdr3_nt: TGTGCCAGTAGTATCGATCGAGGTGCCAACTCCTACGAGCAGTACTTC
clone_size: NA; cdr3_length: 19; v_call: TRBV11-3; j_call: TRBJ1-1; d_call: TRBD1; cdr3_aa: CASSRAPTGEGAYRTEAFF; cdr3_nt: TGTGCCAGCAGCCGCGCCCCGACAGGAGAGGGGGCATATCGGACTGAAGCTTTCTTT
clone_size: NA; cdr3_length: 16; v_call: TRBV28; j_call: TRBJ2-1; d_call: NA; cdr3_aa: CASSLPTGSGNNEQFF; cdr3_nt: TGTGCCAGCAGTTTGCCGACGGGGTCAGGGAACAATGAGCAGTTCTTC
clone_size: NA; cdr3_length: 15; v_call: TRBV5-1; j_call: TRBJ2-6; d_call: NA; cdr3_aa: CASSLDDPGANVLTF; cdr3_nt: TGCGCCAGCAGCTTGGACGACCCTGGGGCCAACGTCCTGACTTTC
clone_size: few; cdr3_length: 15; v_call: TRBV2; j_call: TRBJ1-6; d_call: NA; cdr3_aa: CASRTGSSYNSPLHF; cdr3_nt: TGTGCCAGCAGAACAGGAAGCTCCTATAATTCACCCCTCCACTTT
clone_size: NA; cdr3_length: 14; v_call: TRBV7-2; j_call: TRBJ2-2; d_call: NA; cdr3_aa: CASSLDQGRGELFF; cdr3_nt: TGTGCCAGCAGCTTAGATCAGGGTAGGGGGGAGCTGTTTTTT
clone_size: NA; cdr3_length: 15; v_call: TRBV14; j_call: TRBJ2-3; d_call: TRBD2; cdr3_aa: CASSPRLGEGDTQYF; cdr3_nt: TGTGCCAGCAGCCCTCGTTTGGGGGAGGGGGATACGCAGTATTTT
clone_size: NA; cdr3_length: 15; v_call: TRBV6-1; j_call: TRBJ1-1; d_call: NA; cdr3_aa: CASSELVRVNTEAFF; cdr3_nt: TGTGCCAGCAGTGAACTAGTCAGGGTGAACACTGAAGCTTTCTTT
clone_size: once; cdr3_length: 13; v_call: TRBV4-1; j_call: TRBJ2-1; d_call: NA; cdr3_aa: CASSQAGSNEQFF; cdr3_nt: TGCGCCAGCAGCCAAGCAGGGAGCAATGAGCAGTTCTTC
clone_size: NA; cdr3_length: 16; v_call: TRBV7-6; j_call: TRBJ1-4; d_call: NA; cdr3_aa: CASSLYNPGGNEKLFF; cdr3_nt: TGTGCCAGCAGCTTATACAATCCGGGGGGTAATGAAAAACTGTTTTTT